This T cell receptor beta chain was captured in a study of CD8+ T cells in alopecia areata. Concerning this clone itself: What it binds is not known.

Study-wide points: With tofacitinib ongoing, many expanded lesional clones persisted in both scalp and blood.

This CDR3 region has 14 residues. CDR1 and CDR2 (germline): SEHNR, FQNEAQ (reference sequence). V lost 3 bases to trimming and J lost 7 bases, with 12 bases between them. The sample's treatment: oral pan-JAK inhibitor, 5-10 mg twice daily. Alopecia areata patients provided lesional scalp punch biopsies and peripheral blood. Extraction and reverse transcription of RNA yielded cDNA as the sequencing template. Sequenced by immunoSEQ multiplex PCR; TCRdb stores in-frame clones only, minus some. The sample has 95,000 to 100,000 clones, just under 60% seen once. This TCR was recovered from a human donor with alopecia areata. The sample was CD8+ T cells sorted from blood, taken between weeks 55 and 65, from a patient treated with tofacitinib. V usage is TRBV7-9 and J usage is TRBJ2-2; D call uncertain. DNA for the CDR3: TGTGCCAGCAGCTTCTCTTTGGGTCTCGGGGAGCTGTTTTTT. Its translation: CASSFSLGLGELFF.